A single count supports the clone carrying this T cell receptor beta chain. One end of the junction fails to match germline, which may point to a read error. This record comes from a study of blood T cell repertoires in COVID-19. Overall study context: Sites across the United States, Italy and Spain contributed samples from acute and convalescent COVID-19.

Germline V gene sequence: CDR1 LNHDA, CDR2 SQIVND (reference sequence). The CDR3 contains 14 residues. Per the study methods: By means of reference gene primer amplification, nucleated cell counts were estimated. Using immunoSEQ multiplex PCR, the repertoire was profiled, and TCRdb retains in-frame clones only, with some absent. V and J calls and clone size come straight from that table; D and trimming were deduced from the DNA. The data contain 150,000 or so clones, roughly nine tenths of them singletons. This clonotype originated in a man between 18 and 29 years old with COVID-19, enrolled during active disease. The sample was peripheral blood. The chain recombines TRBV19 with TRBJ1-4, with 10 bases fitting TRBD1. The CDR3 sequence is CASSLDRGAEKLLF. In DNA form, the CDR3 reads TGTGCCAGTAGTTTGGACAGGGGGGCGGAAAAACTGCTTTTT.